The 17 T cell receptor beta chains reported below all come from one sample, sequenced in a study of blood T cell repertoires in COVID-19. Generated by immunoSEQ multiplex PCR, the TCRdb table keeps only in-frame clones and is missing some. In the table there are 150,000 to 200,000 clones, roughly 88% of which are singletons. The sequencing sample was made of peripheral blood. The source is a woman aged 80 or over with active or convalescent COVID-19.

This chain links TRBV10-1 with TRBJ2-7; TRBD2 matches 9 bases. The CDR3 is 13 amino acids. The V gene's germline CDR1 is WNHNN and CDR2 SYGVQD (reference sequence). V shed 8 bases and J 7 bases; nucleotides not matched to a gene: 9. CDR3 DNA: TGCGCCAGCCGGCCTAGCGGGGAAAGAGAGCAGTACTTC. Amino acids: CASRPSGEREQYF.

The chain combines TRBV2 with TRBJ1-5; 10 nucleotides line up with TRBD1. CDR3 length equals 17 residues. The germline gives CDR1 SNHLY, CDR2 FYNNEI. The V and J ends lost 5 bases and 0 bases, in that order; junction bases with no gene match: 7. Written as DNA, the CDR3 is TGTGCCAGCAGTCGCCGGGACAGGGGATTTAGCAATCAGCCCCAGCATTTT. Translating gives CASSRRDRGFSNQPQHF. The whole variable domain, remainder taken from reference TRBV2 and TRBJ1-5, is EPEVTQTPSHQVTQMGQEVILRCVPISNHLYFYWYRQILGQKVEFLVSFYNNEISEKSEIFDDQFSVERPDGSNFTLKIRSTKLEDSAMYFCASSRRDRGFSNQPQHFGDGTRLSIL.

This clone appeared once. The CDR3 DNA sequence: TGTGCCAGCTCACTCAGTAGCACAGATACGCAGTATTTT. This codes for CASSLSSTDTQYF. This rearrangement joins TRBV18 to TRBJ2-3; D is undetermined. The V gene lost 4 bases and the J gene lost 0 bases, with 5 bases spanning the gap. Germline CDR1 and CDR2: KGHSH and LQKENI. The CDR3 is 13 amino acids.

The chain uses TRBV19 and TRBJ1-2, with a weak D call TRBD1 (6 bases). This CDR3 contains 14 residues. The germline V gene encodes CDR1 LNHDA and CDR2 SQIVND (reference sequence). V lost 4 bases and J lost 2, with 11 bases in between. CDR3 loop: CASSRGQTNYGYTF. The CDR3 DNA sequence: TGTGCCAGTAGTAGAGGACAGACAAACTATGGCTACACCTTC.

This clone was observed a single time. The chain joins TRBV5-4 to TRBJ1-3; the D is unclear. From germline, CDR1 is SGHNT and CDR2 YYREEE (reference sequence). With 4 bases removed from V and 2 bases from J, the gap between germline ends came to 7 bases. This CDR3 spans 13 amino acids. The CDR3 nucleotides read TGTGCCAGCAGCCCCCTTCCTGGAAACACCATATATTTT. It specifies CASSPLPGNTIYF.

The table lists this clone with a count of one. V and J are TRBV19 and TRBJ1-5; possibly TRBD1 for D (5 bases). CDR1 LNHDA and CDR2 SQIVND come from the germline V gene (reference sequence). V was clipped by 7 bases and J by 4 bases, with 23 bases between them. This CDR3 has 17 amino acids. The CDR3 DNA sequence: TGTGCCAGTATGACCCGCGACGGGACTCGATGGAATCAGCCCCAGCATTTT. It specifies CASMTRDGTRWNQPQHF.

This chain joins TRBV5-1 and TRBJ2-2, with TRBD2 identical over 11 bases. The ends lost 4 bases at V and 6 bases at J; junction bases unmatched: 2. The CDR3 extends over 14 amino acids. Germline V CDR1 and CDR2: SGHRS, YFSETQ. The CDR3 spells CASSGSGGAGELFF. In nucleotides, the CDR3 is TGCGCCAGCAGCGGTAGCGGGGGGGCCGGGGAGCTGTTTTTT.

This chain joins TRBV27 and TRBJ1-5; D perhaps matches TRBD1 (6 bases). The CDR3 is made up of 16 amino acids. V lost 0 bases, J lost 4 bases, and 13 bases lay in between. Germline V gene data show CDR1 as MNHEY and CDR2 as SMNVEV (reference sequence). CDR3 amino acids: CASSLSRGIRNQPQHF. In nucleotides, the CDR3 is TGTGCCAGCAGTTTATCTAGGGGGATACGGAATCAGCCCCAGCATTTT.

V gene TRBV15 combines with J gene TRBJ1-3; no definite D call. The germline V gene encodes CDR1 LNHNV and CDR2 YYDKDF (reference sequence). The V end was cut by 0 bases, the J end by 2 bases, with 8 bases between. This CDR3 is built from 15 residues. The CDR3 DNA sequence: TGTGCCACCAGCAGAGACAGATCTGCTGGAAACACCATATATTTT. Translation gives CATSRDRSAGNTIYF.

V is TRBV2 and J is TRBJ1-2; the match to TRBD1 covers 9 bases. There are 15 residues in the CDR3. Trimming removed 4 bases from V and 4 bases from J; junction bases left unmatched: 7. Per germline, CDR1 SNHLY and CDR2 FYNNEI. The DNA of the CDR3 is TGTGCCAGCAGTGTTGGGACAGGGATGATCTATGGCTACACCTTC. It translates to CASSVGTGMIYGYTF.

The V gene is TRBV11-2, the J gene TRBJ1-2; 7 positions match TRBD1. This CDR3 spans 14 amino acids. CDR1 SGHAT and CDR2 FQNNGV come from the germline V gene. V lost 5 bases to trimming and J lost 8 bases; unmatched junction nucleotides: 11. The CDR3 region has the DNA TGTGCCAGCAGCGAGACAGGGACCCTCGGAGGCTACACCTTC. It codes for CASSETGTLGGYTF.

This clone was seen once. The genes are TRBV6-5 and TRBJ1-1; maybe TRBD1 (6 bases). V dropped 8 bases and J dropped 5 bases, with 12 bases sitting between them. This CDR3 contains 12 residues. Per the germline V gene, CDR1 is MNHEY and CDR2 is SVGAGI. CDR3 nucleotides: TGTGCCAGCTGGAGGGGGGGGACTGAAGCTTTCTTT. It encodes CASWRGGTEAFF.

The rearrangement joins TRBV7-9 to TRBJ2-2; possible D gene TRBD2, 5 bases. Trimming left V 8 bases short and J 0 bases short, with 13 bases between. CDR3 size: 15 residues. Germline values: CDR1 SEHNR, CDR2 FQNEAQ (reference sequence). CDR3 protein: CASLRAGANTGELFF. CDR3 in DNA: TGTGCCAGCCTGCGGGCAGGAGCGAACACCGGGGAGCTGTTTTTT.

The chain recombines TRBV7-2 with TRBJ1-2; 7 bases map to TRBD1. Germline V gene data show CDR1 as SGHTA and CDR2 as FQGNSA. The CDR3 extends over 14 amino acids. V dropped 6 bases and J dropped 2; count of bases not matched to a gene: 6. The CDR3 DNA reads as TGTGCCAGCAGAACAGGGGACCGCAACTATGGCTACACCTTC. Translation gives CASRTGDRNYGYTF.

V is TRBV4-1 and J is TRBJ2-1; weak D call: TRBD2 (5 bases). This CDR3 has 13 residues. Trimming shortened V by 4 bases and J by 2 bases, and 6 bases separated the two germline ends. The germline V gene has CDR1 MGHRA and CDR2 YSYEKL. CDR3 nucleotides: TGCGCCAGCAGCCCGGAGGCCTACAATGAGCAGTTCTTC. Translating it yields CASSPEAYNEQFF.

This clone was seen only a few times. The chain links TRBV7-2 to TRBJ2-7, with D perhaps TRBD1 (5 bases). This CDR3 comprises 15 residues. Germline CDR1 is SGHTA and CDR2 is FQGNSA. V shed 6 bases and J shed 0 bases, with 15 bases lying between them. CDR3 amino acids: CASSLQGQNSYEQYF. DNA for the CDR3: TGTGCCAGCAGTCTCCAGGGCCAGAACTCCTACGAGCAGTACTTC.

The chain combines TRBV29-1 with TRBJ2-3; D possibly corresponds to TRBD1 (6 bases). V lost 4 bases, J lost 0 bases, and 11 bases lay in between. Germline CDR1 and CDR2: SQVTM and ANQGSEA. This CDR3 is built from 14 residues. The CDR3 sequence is CSVAGGRSTDTQYF. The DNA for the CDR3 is TGCAGCGTTGCTGGGGGCAGGAGCACAGATACGCAGTATTTT.